This TCR beta chain was sequenced in a study of blood T cell repertoires in COVID-19. The overall study: Sites across the United States, Italy and Spain contributed samples from acute and convalescent COVID-19. T cells, B-cell-depleted T cells, or PBMCs provided the cDNA or gDNA that served as material.

This clone was detected once. Authors' methods: Estimates of nucleated cell counts were drawn from the amplification of reference gene primers. Here immunoSEQ multiplex PCR was the method, and the copy in TCRdb shows in-frame clones only, minus some. From that table come the V and J calls and clone size; the DNA was used to work out D and trimming. Among 150,000 to 190,000 clones, 75% to 85% were seen once, and the ten largest hold almost 10%. The CDR3 covers 15 residues. In germline, CDR1 is KGHSH, CDR2 LQKENI. J lost 4 bases, V lost 2 bases, and 2 bases had no gene match. Sequenced material: peripheral blood. The clonotype comes from a woman between 45 and 60 years old with acute or convalescent COVID-19. The chain is built from TRBV18 and TRBJ1-1; 12 nucleotides line up with TRBD1. The chain's CDR3 is CASSPGTGGFTEAFF. CDR3 sequence (DNA): TGTGCCAGCTCACCAGGGACAGGGGGCTTCACTGAAGCTTTCTTT.